This T cell receptor beta chain was recorded in a study of blood T cell repertoires in COVID-19. The germline gives CDR1 KGHDR, CDR2 SFDVKD. Trimming left V 9 bases short and J 3 bases short, with 11 bases between. The length of the CDR3 is 13 residues. Assay: immunoSEQ multiplex PCR; the TCRdb copy retains only in-frame clones and omits some. Of around 320,000 clones in the sample, 85% were seen once. The chain employs TRBV24-1 and TRBJ1-5, with D hard to call. The receptor was isolated from a human donor in a cohort sampled during active COVID-19. Sequenced material: peripheral blood. The CDR3 DNA is TGTGCCACCCGAGGAGAGCTCAATCAGCCCCAGCATTTT. This encodes CATRGELNQPQHF.